This TCR beta chain was captured in a study of blood T cell repertoires in COVID-19. Turning to the study itself: In each case, the material was cDNA or gDNA derived from T cells, B-cell-depleted T cells, or PBMCs.

J lost 6 bases, V lost 10 bases, and 24 bases had no gene match. The CDR3 has 18 residues. Per the germline V gene, CDR1 is MNHEY and CDR2 is SMNVEV (reference sequence). Authors' processing steps: Amplification from reference gene primers served as the basis for estimated nucleated cell counts. TCRdb keeps only in-frame clones here, not all; method: immunoSEQ multiplex PCR. Clone size and the V and J calls come from that table; the DNA yielded D and trimming. The repertoire holds approximately 190,000 clones, with approximately 81% as singletons. The chain employs TRBV27 and TRBJ1-2, with 9 nucleotides matching TRBD1. The clonotype comes from a human donor in a cohort sampled during active COVID-19. Source material: peripheral blood. CDR3 DNA sequence: TGTGCCACCACTTTGTTTGGAGGACAGGGGTCGTTGGGCGATGGCTACACCTTC. Translating it yields CATTLFGGQGSLGDGYTF.